What follows is one T cell receptor (beta chain) and its context. Survey-level immunoSEQ sequencing profiled the TCR beta repertoire. The method was immunoSEQ multiplex PCR; TCRdb's version includes in-frame clones alone and lacks a portion of them. Among under 55,000 clones listed, 90% to 95% were seen once. Germline V lookup: CDR1 SGHTA, CDR2 FQGTGA. Trimming stripped 1 base from V and 3 bases from J, with 13 bases between. The CDR3 has 16 amino acids. The chain employs TRBV7-3 and TRBJ1-3, with D possibly being TRBD1 (6 bases). Material for sequencing was PBMCs. The sequence was obtained from a man between 40 and 49 years old with rheumatoid arthritis. CDR3 amino acids: CASSLNGRGGGNTIYF. In DNA, the CDR3 is TGTGCCAGCAGCTTAAATGGCAGGGGAGGTGGAAACACCATATATTTT.